Listed below are T cell receptor beta chains from one sample, sequenced in a study of blood T cells in healthy people across ages. TCRdb fed the 5' RACE reads into MiXCR, producing one record per CDR3 protein. Among about 320,000 distinct CDR3 sequences listed, 25% to 30% were seen once. Sequenced input: blood. The receptors shown here come from a woman aged 70-85 years in good health. CDR3s leave out the opening cysteine and the closing phenylalanine or tryptophan.

j_gene,len,v_gene,CDR3aa
TRBJ2-6,13,TRBV27,ASSLTVSGANVLT
TRBJ2-6,14,TRBV28,ASSHRGFPGANVLT
TRBJ1-5,13,TRBV10-1,ASSEPRAGSQPQH
TRBJ2-7,13,TRBV28,ASSPIAGEGYEQY
TRBJ2-5,14,TRBV12-3/TRBV12-4,ASSPPRGHLAQTQY
TRBJ1-3,12,TRBV7-9,ASGHRGMGNTIY
TRBJ2-1,14,TRBV5-1,ASSQGGRGDYNEQF
TRBJ2-5,14,TRBV12-3/TRBV12-4,ASSSRLAGIQETQY
TRBJ2-3,13,TRBV7-2,ASTLGTLTTDTQY
TRBJ2-3,13,TRBV20-1,SATDPQKGTDTQY
TRBJ2-5,14,TRBV20-1,SGFGIRGQGLETQY
.,12,TRBV24-1,ATTPSKAFYEQY
TRBJ2-4,14,TRBV12-3/TRBV12-4,ASSSVGTGAQNIQY
TRBJ2-2,13,TRBV12-5,ASGLEQPQTGELF
TRBJ1-3,14,TRBV20-1,SARDVHSYSGNTIY
TRBJ2-2,13,TRBV12-3/TRBV12-4,ASSFSQGNTGELF
.,13,TRBV5-1,ASSWSSGSSYEQY
TRBJ1-5,10,TRBV20-1,SATNNDQPQH
TRBJ2-7,14,TRBV28,ASSTATQGQLYEQY
.,10,TRBV28,ASSLAAYEQY
TRBJ2-5,13,TRBV5-1,ASSLDKRPQETQY
TRBJ2-7,12,TRBV11-2,ASSFTTGGDEQY
TRBJ1-5,10,TRBV20-1,SASGRNQPQH
TRBJ1-1,12,TRBV7-2,ASSLGADFGPAF
TRBJ2-4,14,TRBV12-3/TRBV12-4,ASSSEGEVAKNIQY
TRBJ2-7,13,TRBV7-2,ASSSGQDLTYEQY
TRBJ1-1,14,TRBV4-1,ASSQGRERKNTEAF
.,12,TRBV5-1,ASSSGDTYGEQF
TRBJ1-3,13,TRBV7-9,ASSPVGSSGGTIY
TRBJ2-1,12,TRBV4-1,ASSQAGVGNEQF
TRBJ2-7,15,TRBV20-1,SARVIAGALSSYEQY
TRBJ1-6,15,TRBV7-3,ASSFLPPGSYNSPLH
TRBJ2-1,14,TRBV27,ASSLGFGGEPNEQF
.,10,TRBV20-1,SARGRGSEQF
TRBJ2-4,17,TRBV28,ASSPFSLGQGVAKNIQY
TRBJ2-5,11,TRBV28,AISRGAYETQY
TRBJ1-3,11,TRBV12-3/TRBV12-4,ASTRWAGNTIY
TRBJ1-4,12,TRBV12-3/TRBV12-4,ASSYLQMNEKLF
TRBJ1-4,11,TRBV10-3,AISEGLGEKLF
TRBJ2-1,11,TRBV20-1,SSIRAVGNEQF
TRBJ2-1,14,TRBV4-1,ASSPSGLAGVNEQF
TRBJ2-5,13,TRBV9,ASRDLRGIEETQY
.,13,TRBV9,ASSPSGTDSNEQF
TRBJ2-5,13,TRBV20-1,SARAPSGGVETQY
TRBJ2-4,12,TRBV29-1,SVGAGANRNIQY
TRBJ2-3,10,TRBV29-1,SVFTGLDTQY
TRBJ2-1,13,TRBV7-6,ASSLGTGQGNEQF
TRBJ2-1,10,TRBV3-1,ASSDRLGGQF
TRBJ1-6,12,TRBV18,ASSWTAGDSPLH
TRBJ2-7,14,TRBV7-2,ASSLRTSGSSYEQY
TRBJ1-6,12,TRBV12-3/TRBV12-4,ASRGGGLGSPLH
TRBJ2-5,11,TRBV20-1,SASDRLQETQY
TRBJ2-4,12,TRBV15,ATSFGTGKNIQY
TRBJ1-2,11,TRBV9,ASSAGATYGYT